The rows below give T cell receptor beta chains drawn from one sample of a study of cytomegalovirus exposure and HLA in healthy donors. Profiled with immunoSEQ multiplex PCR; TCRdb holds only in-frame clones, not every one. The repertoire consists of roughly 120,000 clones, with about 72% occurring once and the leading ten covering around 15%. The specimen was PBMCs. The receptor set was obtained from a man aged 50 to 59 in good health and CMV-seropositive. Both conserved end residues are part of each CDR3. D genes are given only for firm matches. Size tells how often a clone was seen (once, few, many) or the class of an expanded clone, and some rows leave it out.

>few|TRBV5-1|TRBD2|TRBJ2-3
CASSSGGLAGGTDTQYF
TGCGCCAGCAGCTCGGGGGGACTAGCGGGAGGAACAGATACGCAGTATTTT
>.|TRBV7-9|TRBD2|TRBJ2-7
CASSLGAGGQYF
TGTGCCAGCAGCTTAGGGGCGGGGGGGCAGTACTTC
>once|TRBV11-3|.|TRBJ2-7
CASTSGVISYEQYF
TGTGCCAGCACCTCAGGGGTTATCTCCTACGAGCAGTACTTC
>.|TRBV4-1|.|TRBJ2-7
CASSQDLGLFDYEQYF
TGCGCCAGCAGCCAAGATCTTGGGCTATTTGACTACGAGCAGTACTTC
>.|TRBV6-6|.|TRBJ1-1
CASSYLGASEAFF
TGTGCCAGCAGTTACCTGGGGGCCTCGGAAGCTTTCTTT
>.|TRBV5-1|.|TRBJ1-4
CASSLAGGRNEKLFF
TGCGCCAGCAGCTTGGCCGGGGGAAGGAATGAAAAACTGTTTTTT
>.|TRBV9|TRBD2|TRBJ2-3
CASSVASGGAGTDTQYF
TGTGCCAGCAGCGTAGCTAGCGGGGGGGCCGGCACAGATACGCAGTATTTT
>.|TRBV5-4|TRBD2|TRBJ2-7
CASSSSGGPYEQYF
TGTGCCAGCAGCTCCTCGGGAGGCCCCTACGAGCAGTACTTC
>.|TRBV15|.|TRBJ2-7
CATSFTPGSSYEQYF
TGTGCCACCTCTTTCACCCCCGGTAGTTCCTACGAGCAGTACTTC
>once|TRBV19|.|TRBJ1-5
CASSNWTVNQPQHF
TGTGCCAGTAGTAACTGGACAGTCAATCAGCCCCAGCATTTT
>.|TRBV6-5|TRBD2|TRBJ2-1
CASGGEGSNEQFF
TGTGCCAGTGGGGGGGAGGGCTCGAATGAGCAGTTCTTC
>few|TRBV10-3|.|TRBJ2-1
CAISESPPRVVVF
TGTGCCATCAGTGAGTCGCCCCCCAGGGTTGTGGTCTTC
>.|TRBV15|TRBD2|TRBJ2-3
CATKRAGETDTQYF
TGTGCCACCAAAAGGGCGGGAGAAACAGATACGCAGTATTTT
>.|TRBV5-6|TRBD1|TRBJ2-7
CASSPPGQGTWRQYF
TGTGCCAGCAGCCCCCCGGGACAGGGAACCTGGAGGCAGTACTTC